The TCR beta chain under discussion was sequenced for a study of graft-versus-host responses after intestinal transplantation. Trimming took 2 bases from V and 0 from J, leaving 8 bases between them. This CDR3 comprises 15 residues. Germline V gene data show CDR1 as SNHLY and CDR2 as FYNNEI. The repertoire was sequenced with immunoSEQ multiplex PCR; TCRdb's copy has only in-frame clones and lacks some. The sample consists of 60,000 to 70,000 clones, around 86% of them appearing once. The starting material, graft tissue, was processed to release intraepithelial and lamina propria lymphocytes. Sequences were derived from ileum tissue, sampled 350 to 400 days after transplant. The sequence came from a human patient who received an intestinal transplant, so some T cells may come from the graft donor. The chain has TRBV2 and TRBJ1-5; D gene uncertain. The CDR3 DNA follows: TGTGCCAGCAGTGAACTAGATGGTAGCAATCAGCCCCAGCATTTT. Amino acids: CASSELDGSNQPQHF. Looking up the rest from reference TRBV2 and TRBJ1-5 gives the full variable domain: EPEVTQTPSHQVTQMGQEVILRCVPISNHLYFYWYRQILGQKVEFLVSFYNNEISEKSEIFDDQFSVERPDGSNFTLKIRSTKLEDSAMYFCASSELDGSNQPQHFGDGTRLSIL.